These 27 T cell receptor beta chains were all obtained from the same sample, sequenced in a study of blood T cell repertoires in COVID-19. Using immunoSEQ multiplex PCR, the repertoire was profiled, and TCRdb retains in-frame clones only, with some absent. The table records 410,000 or so clones, approximately 90% of them present only once. Sequencing input: peripheral blood. The receptors come from a young woman with active or convalescent COVID-19.

This clone was seen more than once but under ten times. The chain joins TRBV6-5 to TRBJ2-7; 7 bases fit TRBD1. V shed 6 bases, J shed 0 bases, and the junction held 8 bases outside the gene matches. This CDR3 spans 15 amino acids. Germline V lookup: CDR1 MNHEY, CDR2 SVGAGI. Here the CDR3 DNA reads TGTGCCAGCAGGAAGGACAGGTCAAGCTCCTACGAGCAGTACTTC. This encodes CASRKDRSSSYEQYF.

This clone has only a few counts. V gene TRBV5-1 combines with J gene TRBJ1-5; 7 nucleotides match TRBD1. This CDR3 is built from 14 residues. CDR1 and CDR2 from the germline V gene are SGHRS and YFSETQ. The V segment lost 4 bases and the J segment 0 bases; nucleotides outside the gene matches: 1. CDR3 nucleotides: TGCGCCAGCAGCACAGGGGATAGCAATCAGCCCCAGCATTTT. This codes for CASSTGDSNQPQHF.

CDR3 sequence reads: CSVEFQRTVGYTF. In DNA, the CDR3 is TGCAGCGTTGAATTTCAGCGGACAGTCGGCTACACCTTC. The rearrangement joins TRBV29-1 to TRBJ1-2, with D tentatively TRBD1 (6 bases). The germline V gene encodes CDR1 SQVTM and CDR2 ANQGSEA. V was trimmed by 2 bases and J by 8 bases, leaving 15 bases between them. The CDR3 totals 13 residues.

The CDR3 here is CASSKNRGSRNQPQHF. CDR3 nucleotides: TGTGCCAGTAGTAAGAACAGGGGATCACGCAATCAGCCCCAGCATTTT. V gene TRBV19 combines with J gene TRBJ1-5; 7 bases match TRBD1. The junction had 8 bases not matched to a gene; V was cut back by 4 bases and J by 2 bases. The CDR3 extends over 16 amino acids. Germline V CDR1 and CDR2: LNHDA, SQIVND (reference sequence).

The chain couples TRBV27 to TRBJ1-3; D perhaps matches TRBD1 (5 bases). Trimming removed 2 bases at V and 0 bases at J, with 8 bases between. This CDR3 has 15 residues. Germline V gene lookup returns CDR1 MNHEY and CDR2 SMNVEV (reference sequence). DNA of the CDR3: TGTGCCAGCAGTTTACAGGGCTACTCTGGAAACACCATATATTTT. It is translated as CASSLQGYSGNTIYF.

The chain uses TRBV19 and TRBJ1-5; 7 nucleotides align to TRBD1. The CDR3 loop spans 11 amino acids. The trim removed 5 bases at V and 13 bases at J, leaving 5 bases unmatched. Germline V lookup: CDR1 LNHDA, CDR2 SQIVND (reference sequence). The DNA of the CDR3 is TGTGCCAGTAGTCCCGGGACAGAACAGCATTTT. Protein product: CASSPGTEQHF.

This clone was counted only a few times. The chain combines TRBV4-1 with TRBJ2-5; 15 bases fit TRBD2. J lost 0 bases, V lost 0 bases, and 5 bases had no gene match. The germline CDR1 and CDR2 sequences are MGHRA and YSYEKL. The CDR3 has 19 amino acids. The chain's CDR3 is CASSQEEGLAGGHQETQYF. DNA for the CDR3: TGCGCCAGCAGCCAAGAGGAGGGACTAGCGGGAGGCCACCAAGAGACCCAGTACTTC.

The rearrangement uses TRBV6-5 and TRBJ2-2; D is unclear. V lost 7 bases and J lost 0, with 6 bases in between. From germline, CDR1 is MNHEY and CDR2 SVGAGI. The CDR3 extends over 13 amino acids. The CDR3 loop reads CASTKPNTGELFF. The CDR3 DNA reads as TGTGCCAGCACTAAACCGAACACCGGGGAGCTGTTTTTT.

This chain links TRBV6-6 with TRBJ2-7; D ambiguous. The CDR3 covers 13 residues. CDR1 is MNHNY and CDR2 is SVGAGI in the germline V gene (reference sequence). The V end lost 6 bases, the J end lost 3 bases, and 12 bases lay between the germline ends. The CDR3 reads CASRTGGGYEQYF. As DNA, the CDR3 is TGTGCCAGCAGGACGGGTGGTGGCTACGAGCAGTACTTC.

This chain links TRBV27 with TRBJ1-5; no clear D gene. Germline-derived CDR1 and CDR2 are MNHEY and SMNVEV (reference sequence). CDR3 size: 12 residues. Trimming cost V 6 bases and J 9 bases, with 12 bases left between them. CDR3 DNA sequence: TGTGCCAGCAGCTCGGGAGGGCGGCCCCAGCATTTT. It specifies CASSSGGRPQHF.

V usage is TRBV3-1 (or the pseudogene TRBV3-2) and J usage is TRBJ2-2; D unclear. The length of the CDR3 is 13 residues. V was shortened by 1 base and J by 4 bases, with 4 bases between the two germline ends. CDR1 and CDR2 from the germline V gene are LGHDT and YNNKEL (reference sequence). This chain's CDR3 is CASSQVVTGELFF. In nucleotides, the CDR3 is TGTGCCAGCAGCCAAGTCGTCACCGGGGAGCTGTTTTTT.

The chain uses TRBV20-1 and TRBJ2-5; the match to TRBD2 covers 12 bases. With V trimmed by 3 bases and J by 1 base, 9 bases remained unmatched. The CDR3 contains 17 residues. In germline, CDR1 is DFQATT, CDR2 SNEGSKA (reference sequence). CDR3 region: CSASAASGGALQETQYF. CDR3 nucleotide sequence: TGCAGTGCTAGTGCGGCTAGCGGGGGGGCCCTCCAAGAGACCCAGTACTTC.

This rearrangement joins TRBV3-1 (or the pseudogene TRBV3-2) to TRBJ2-1; 9 bases are a match to TRBD2. V was pared by 2 bases and J by 1 base, with 3 bases of the junction left unmatched. The CDR3 runs to 16 residues. Germline CDR1 LGHDT, CDR2 YNNKEL (reference sequence). CDR3: CASSQRTSGSYNEQFF. In DNA, the CDR3 is TGTGCCAGCAGCCAACGTACTAGCGGGTCCTACAATGAGCAGTTCTTC.

The chain couples TRBV6-1 to TRBJ1-5; perhaps TRBD1 as D (5 bases). CDR3 size: 16 residues. V was cut by 4 bases and J by 0 bases, with 13 bases left in between. In germline, CDR1 is MNHNS, CDR2 SASEGT. CDR3 nucleotides: TGTGCCAGCAGTGTGTTAGACAGTTATAGCAATCAGCCCCAGCATTTT. Protein product: CASSVLDSYSNQPQHF.

The V call is TRBV4-1, the J call TRBJ2-5; tentative D call: TRBD2 (6 bases). The CDR3 sequence is 14 residues long. The germline V gene encodes CDR1 MGHRA and CDR2 YSYEKL. V lost 4 bases, J lost 4 bases, and 13 bases lay in between. This chain's CDR3 is CASSLEEGPETQYF. CDR3 DNA: TGCGCCAGCAGCCTCGAGGAGGGGCCAGAGACCCAGTACTTC.

This chain uses TRBV19 with TRBJ1-2; tentatively, D is TRBD1 (6 bases). Trimming removed 5 bases at V and 3 bases at J, with 16 bases between. The V gene's germline CDR1 is LNHDA and CDR2 SQIVND (reference sequence). This CDR3 has 15 amino acids. This chain's CDR3 is CASSEDGGSYYGYTF. CDR3 nucleotide sequence: TGTGCCAGTAGTGAAGATGGGGGCTCCTACTATGGCTACACCTTC.

The rearrangement joins TRBV5-4 to TRBJ1-2; the D is unclear. CDR3 size: 13 residues. Germline CDR1 reads SGHNT; CDR2 reads YYREEE (reference sequence). V lost 5 bases and J 5 bases, leaving 13 bases between the germline ends. CDR3 sequence (DNA): TGTGCCAGCAGTGTTGGGAGTAATTATGGCTACACCTTC. Its protein is CASSVGSNYGYTF.

The chain links TRBV19 to TRBJ1-2; D possibly corresponds to TRBD1 (5 bases). The CDR3 is made up of 14 amino acids. Per germline, CDR1 LNHDA and CDR2 SQIVND (reference sequence). V was pared by 10 bases and J by 0 bases, with 15 bases between. CDR3: CAILSGGTNYGYTF. DNA for the CDR3: TGTGCCATCCTAAGCGGGGGAACTAACTATGGCTACACCTTC.

V usage is TRBV5-1 and J usage is TRBJ2-4; TRBD1 matches 9 bases. This CDR3 region has 15 residues. The V gene's germline CDR1 is SGHRS and CDR2 YFSETQ. The ends lost 4 bases at V and 7 bases at J; junction bases unmatched: 9. The CDR3: CASSPEGQGRNIQYF. The CDR3 bases are TGCGCCAGCAGCCCCGAGGGACAGGGAAGGAACATTCAGTACTTC.

The chain carries TRBV19 and TRBJ1-6; TRBD1 is a possible D gene (6 bases). CDR1 and CDR2 from the germline V gene are LNHDA and SQIVND (reference sequence). The CDR3 has 20 amino acids. Trimming took off 7 bases at V and 0 bases at J, with 25 bases between the two ends. The CDR3 region has the DNA TGTGCCAGTAACCATCGTCCCACAGGGATACTGAGCTCCTATAATTCACCCCTCCACTTT. The encoded protein is CASNHRPTGILSSYNSPLHF.

This clone was found a few times. Different DNA sequences within this sample yield the same CDR3. The chain couples TRBV5-8 to TRBJ2-7; 11 bases align to TRBD2. The junction had 3 bases not matched to a gene; V was cut back by 0 bases and J by 4 bases. Germline-derived CDR1 and CDR2 are SGHTS and YDEGEE. The CDR3 has 15 amino acids. The CDR3 loop reads CASSLVLAGGYEQYF. CDR3 bases: TGTGCCAGCAGCTTGGTCCTAGCGGGAGGTTACGAGCAGTACTTC. The complete variable domain, with remaining parts taken from reference TRBV5-8 and TRBJ2-7, reads EAGVTQSPTHLIKTRGQQATLRCSPISGHTSVYWYQQALGLGLQFLLWYDEGEERNRGNFPPRFSGRQFPNYSSELNVNALELEDSALYLCASSLVLAGGYEQYFGPGTRLTVT.

The V and J genes are TRBV2 and TRBJ2-3; 13 positions agree with TRBD2. V shed 7 bases, J shed 9 bases, and the junction held 19 bases outside the gene matches. CDR1 SNHLY and CDR2 FYNNEI come from the germline V gene. The CDR3 is 18 residues long. CDR3 DNA: TGTGCCAGCAAAATTCTGGTCTCGGGACTAGCGGGAAGAGACACGCAGTATTTT. Translated: CASKILVSGLAGRDTQYF.

This clone turned up a few times. The V call is TRBV13, the J call TRBJ2-5; TRBD1 matches 9 bases. Per germline, CDR1 PRHDT and CDR2 FYEKMQ (reference sequence). The V gene end was trimmed by 6 bases and the J gene end by 4 bases; junction bases not matched to a gene: 3. This CDR3 is built from 13 residues. The CDR3 DNA is TGTGCCAGCAGACAGGGGGCATCAGAGACCCAGTACTTC. Translating gives CASRQGASETQYF.

The chain joins TRBV3-1 (or the pseudogene TRBV3-2) to TRBJ2-4; 7 bases align to TRBD1. The germline CDR1 and CDR2 sequences are LGHDT and YNNKEL (reference sequence). Losses at the gene ends were 5 bases for V and 8 bases for J; bases not matched to a gene: 9. The CDR3 has 14 residues. CDR3 residues: CASSAQGQTDIQYF. The CDR3 nucleotides are TGTGCCAGCAGCGCCCAGGGACAGACAGACATTCAGTACTTC.

This clone was recorded once. The V gene is TRBV27, the J gene TRBJ2-1, with D possibly matching TRBD1 (6 bases). The CDR3 is 15 residues long. The V end was cut by 6 bases, the J end by 2 bases, with 14 bases between. Germline CDR1 and CDR2: MNHEY and SMNVEV (reference sequence). As DNA, the CDR3 is TGTGCCAGCAGCCTTGACAGGATCCCCTACAATGAGCAGTTCTTC. Translated: CASSLDRIPYNEQFF.

The rearrangement uses TRBV5-1 and TRBJ2-1, with D uncertain. Germline lookup yields CDR1 SGHRS and CDR2 YFSETQ. V was clipped by 0 bases and J by 10 bases, with 11 bases between them. CDR3 size: 13 residues. The CDR3 here is CASSLAFSREQFF. DNA of the CDR3: TGCGCCAGCAGCTTGGCCTTCTCCAGGGAGCAGTTCTTC.

V usage is TRBV14 and J usage is TRBJ2-7; 10 positions agree with TRBD2. With 1 base clipped from V and 9 bases from J, the junction kept 12 bases outside the gene matches. Germline CDR1 and CDR2: SGHDN and FVKESK. The CDR3 contains 16 residues. The CDR3 region is CASSQGSASGGARQYF. The DNA of the CDR3 is TGTGCCAGCAGCCAAGGAAGTGCTAGCGGGGGTGCTCGGCAGTACTTC.